A selection of T cell receptor beta chains follows, all from one sample in a study of T cells in Graves' hyperthyroidism and ophthalmopathy. TCRdb passed the multiplex PCR reads through MiXCR, listing each CDR3 protein once. The data hold 480,000 or so distinct CDR3 sequences, with approximately 15% observed a single time. Sequenced input: blood. Receptor source: a woman aged 18-29 years with Graves' hyperthyroidism. CDR3s include the opening cysteine and the closing phenylalanine or tryptophan. A D gene is named only where the DNA matches it firmly. The listing skips clone size in some rows; elsewhere it reads once, few, many or a size class.

clone size: few; V gene: TRBV7-9; D gene: TRBD1; J gene: TRBJ2-7; CDR3 protein: CASSLWDRQGWVRSYEQYF; CDR3 DNA: TGTGCCAGCAGCCTTTGGGACCGACAGGGATGGGTAAGGTCCTACGAGCAGTACTTC
clone size: NA; V gene: TRBV28; D gene: TRBD2; J gene: TRBJ2-5; CDR3 protein: CANVAGRYQETQYF; CDR3 DNA: TGTGCCAACGTAGCGGGACGGTACCAAGAGACCCAGTACTTC
clone size: many; V gene: TRBV25-1; D gene: NA; J gene: TRBJ2-5; CDR3 protein: CASSDRGTGETQYF; CDR3 DNA: TGTGCCAGCAGTGATCGTGGGACGGGAGAGACCCAGTACTTC
clone size: NA; V gene: TRBV12-3/TRBV12-4; D gene: TRBD1; J gene: TRBJ2-7; CDR3 protein: CASSLLRGLEQYF; CDR3 DNA: TGTGCCAGCAGTTTGCTCAGGGGGCTCGAGCAGTACTTC
clone size: many; V gene: TRBV18; D gene: TRBD1; J gene: TRBJ2-1; CDR3 protein: CASSATGWRNEQFF; CDR3 DNA: TGTGCCAGCTCAGCGACAGGGTGGAGGAATGAGCAGTTCTTC
clone size: many; V gene: TRBV20-1; D gene: TRBD2; J gene: TRBJ2-5; CDR3 protein: CSARSLAGGSLEKTQYF; CDR3 DNA: TGCAGTGCTAGATCCCTAGCGGGAGGGTCCTTAGAAAAGACCCAGTACTTC
clone size: many; V gene: TRBV6-1; D gene: NA; J gene: TRBJ2-1; CDR3 protein: CASISSEHYNEQFF; CDR3 DNA: TGTGCCAGTATCTCTAGCGAACATTACAATGAGCAGTTCTTC
clone size: many; V gene: TRBV6-1; D gene: NA; J gene: TRBJ1-4; CDR3 protein: CASSPTTGFLNEKLFF; CDR3 DNA: TGTGCCAGCAGCCCGACAACAGGGTTCCTTAATGAAAAACTGTTTTTT
clone size: many; V gene: TRBV5-1; D gene: NA; J gene: TRBJ2-2; CDR3 protein: CASSRGTPNTGELFF; CDR3 DNA: TGCGCCAGCAGCCGCGGGACTCCGAACACCGGGGAGCTGTTTTTT
clone size: many; V gene: TRBV15; D gene: NA; J gene: TRBJ2-5; CDR3 protein: CATSLEGSQETQYF; CDR3 DNA: TGTGCCACCAGCTTGGAGGGGAGCCAAGAGACCCAGTACTTC
clone size: NA; V gene: TRBV27; D gene: NA; J gene: TRBJ2-3; CDR3 protein: CASSSLSRVAVIVDTQYF; CDR3 DNA: TGTGCCAGCAGTTCCCTATCGAGGGTAGCGGTAATAGTGGATACGCAGTATTTT
clone size: many; V gene: TRBV6-1; D gene: NA; J gene: TRBJ1-2; CDR3 protein: CASSESGRHGYTF; CDR3 DNA: TGTGCCAGCAGTGAATCCGGAAGGCATGGCTACACCTTC
clone size: many; V gene: TRBV20-1; D gene: TRBD1; J gene: TRBJ1-4; CDR3 protein: CSARVWTGSTTNEKLFF; CDR3 DNA: TGCAGTGCTAGAGTCTGGACAGGGAGTACGACTAATGAAAAACTGTTTTTT
clone size: many; V gene: TRBV2; D gene: NA; J gene: TRBJ1-5; CDR3 protein: CASTSYSNQPQHF; CDR3 DNA: TGTGCCAGCACGTCCTATAGCAATCAGCCCCAGCATTTT
clone size: many; V gene: TRBV11-2; D gene: NA; J gene: TRBJ2-3; CDR3 protein: CASSRDGLSTDTQYF; CDR3 DNA: TGTGCCAGCAGCCGGGACGGCCTGAGCACAGATACGCAGTATTTT
clone size: NA; V gene: TRBV7-2; D gene: NA; J gene: TRBJ1-1; CDR3 protein: CASSLAPGPKTEAFF; CDR3 DNA: TGTGCCAGCAGCTTAGCCCCAGGGCCAAAGACTGAAGCTTTCTTT
clone size: many; V gene: TRBV12-3/TRBV12-4; D gene: TRBD1; J gene: TRBJ2-7; CDR3 protein: CASTRQGTYEQYF; CDR3 DNA: TGTGCCAGCACTAGACAGGGAACCTACGAGCAGTACTTC
clone size: many; V gene: TRBV12-3/TRBV12-4; D gene: TRBD2; J gene: TRBJ2-5; CDR3 protein: CASSLALAEETQYF; CDR3 DNA: TGTGCCAGCAGTTTAGCGCTAGCGGAAGAGACCCAGTACTTC
clone size: NA; V gene: TRBV9; D gene: TRBD2; J gene: TRBJ2-5; CDR3 protein: CASSVEGLAGVETQYF; CDR3 DNA: TGTGCCAGCAGCGTAGAAGGACTAGCGGGAGTAGAGACCCAGTACTTC
clone size: many; V gene: TRBV12-3/TRBV12-4; D gene: NA; J gene: TRBJ2-5; CDR3 protein: CASSSGRGDSETQYF; CDR3 DNA: TGTGCCAGCAGTTCGGGCAGGGGGGATTCGGAGACCCAGTACTTC
clone size: many; V gene: TRBV6-1; D gene: TRBD2; J gene: TRBJ2-5; CDR3 protein: CASRRTSAGETQYF; CDR3 DNA: TGTGCCAGCAGGAGGACTAGCGCCGGAGAGACCCAGTACTTC
clone size: many; V gene: TRBV5-1; D gene: NA; J gene: TRBJ2-5; CDR3 protein: CASRPATGPAGETQYF; CDR3 DNA: TGCGCCAGCAGACCAGCTACAGGCCCGGCAGGGGAGACCCAGTACTTC
clone size: many; V gene: TRBV11-2; D gene: NA; J gene: TRBJ1-1; CDR3 protein: CASSLEYAAFF; CDR3 DNA: TGTGCCAGCAGCTTAGAGTATGCAGCTTTCTTT
clone size: NA; V gene: TRBV4-1; D gene: NA; J gene: TRBJ2-6; CDR3 protein: CASSGWGTSGANVLTF; CDR3 DNA: TGCGCCAGCAGCGGCTGGGGGACGTCTGGGGCCAACGTCCTGACTTTC
clone size: few; V gene: TRBV28; D gene: TRBD2; J gene: TRBJ2-1; CDR3 protein: CASSSPTSQHDEQFF; CDR3 DNA: TGTGCCAGCAGTTCACCGACTAGCCAGCACGATGAGCAGTTCTTC
clone size: many; V gene: TRBV5-1; D gene: TRBD2; J gene: TRBJ2-2; CDR3 protein: CASSFDGGRPPGELFF; CDR3 DNA: TGCGCCAGCAGCTTTGATGGCGGGAGGCCCCCTGGGGAGCTGTTTTTT
clone size: NA; V gene: TRBV11-3; D gene: NA; J gene: TRBJ2-2; CDR3 protein: CASSLETTGGLFF; CDR3 DNA: TGTGCCAGCAGCTTAGAAACCACCGGGGGGCTGTTTTTT
clone size: few; V gene: TRBV6-1; D gene: NA; J gene: TRBJ1-5; CDR3 protein: CASRSPDDRYQPQHF; CDR3 DNA: TGTGCCAGCAGATCCCCGGATGACCGTTATCAGCCCCAGCATTTT
clone size: many; V gene: TRBV10-3; D gene: TRBD1; J gene: TRBJ2-1; CDR3 protein: CAISGDREGNEQFF; CDR3 DNA: TGTGCCATCAGTGGGGACAGGGAGGGCAATGAGCAGTTCTTC
clone size: many; V gene: TRBV30; D gene: NA; J gene: TRBJ2-2; CDR3 protein: CAWRPDRVGELFF; CDR3 DNA: TGTGCCTGGAGGCCCGATCGTGTCGGGGAGCTGTTTTTT
clone size: many; V gene: TRBV12-3/TRBV12-4; D gene: NA; J gene: TRBJ1-2; CDR3 protein: CASSKSGTPGSGYTF; CDR3 DNA: TGTGCCAGCAGTAAGAGTGGGACACCGGGGAGTGGCTACACCTTC
clone size: NA; V gene: TRBV6-1; D gene: TRBD2; J gene: TRBJ2-1; CDR3 protein: CASTIGTSGVSEQFF; CDR3 DNA: TGTGCCAGCACTATAGGGACTAGCGGCGTGAGTGAGCAGTTCTTC
clone size: few; V gene: TRBV5-1; D gene: NA; J gene: TRBJ2-7; CDR3 protein: CASYLGSSRYDQYF; CDR3 DNA: TGCGCCAGCTATTTGGGCTCTAGCAGATACGACCAGTACTTC
clone size: many; V gene: TRBV27; D gene: NA; J gene: TRBJ1-2; CDR3 protein: CASSLSLDFYGYTF; CDR3 DNA: TGTGCCAGCAGTTTATCCTTGGACTTCTATGGCTACACCTTC
clone size: few; V gene: TRBV14; D gene: NA; J gene: TRBJ2-1; CDR3 protein: CASSQDRGTASYNEQFF; CDR3 DNA: TGTGCCAGCAGCCAAGATAGGGGGACGGCTTCCTACAATGAGCAGTTCTTC
clone size: NA; V gene: TRBV6-1; D gene: NA; J gene: TRBJ1-1; CDR3 protein: CASSGMRGGTEAFF; CDR3 DNA: TGTGCCAGCAGTGGTATGAGGGGCGGCACTGAAGCTTTCTTT
clone size: many; V gene: TRBV2; D gene: NA; J gene: TRBJ2-1; CDR3 protein: CASSEKGRAGRNEQFF; CDR3 DNA: TGTGCCAGCAGTGAAAAGGGCAGAGCAGGGCGCAATGAGCAGTTCTTC
clone size: many; V gene: TRBV10-3; D gene: NA; J gene: TRBJ1-1; CDR3 protein: CATNRANTEAFF; CDR3 DNA: TGTGCCACCAACAGGGCGAACACTGAAGCTTTCTTT
clone size: NA; V gene: TRBV5-1; D gene: NA; J gene: TRBJ2-2; CDR3 protein: CASTLTLGGELFF; CDR3 DNA: TGTGCCAGCACCCTTACCTTGGGCGGGGAGCTGTTTTTT
clone size: many; V gene: TRBV6-2/TRBV6-3; D gene: TRBD2; J gene: TRBJ2-2; CDR3 protein: CASTLAGKNTGELFF; CDR3 DNA: TGTGCCAGCACCCTAGCGGGAAAAAACACCGGGGAGCTGTTTTTT
clone size: many; V gene: TRBV3-1; D gene: NA; J gene: TRBJ1-2; CDR3 protein: CASSQENRNYGYTF; CDR3 DNA: TGTGCCAGCAGCCAAGAGAACAGAAACTATGGCTACACCTTC
clone size: many; V gene: TRBV5-1; D gene: NA; J gene: TRBJ2-6; CDR3 protein: CASSPGVGPGANVLTF; CDR3 DNA: TGCGCCAGCAGCCCTGGGGTCGGTCCTGGGGCCAACGTCCTGACTTTC
clone size: many; V gene: TRBV2; D gene: TRBD2; J gene: TRBJ2-2; CDR3 protein: CASARSGRSSGELFF; CDR3 DNA: TGTGCCAGCGCGAGGAGCGGGAGAAGTTCCGGGGAGCTGTTTTTT